A single sample is the source of the 18 T cell receptor beta chains below, sequenced in a study of T cell repertoires in cytomegalovirus infection. MiXCR, run by TCRdb on the reads, gives a single entry per CDR3 protein. Among over 250,000 distinct CDR3 sequences, 20% to 25% were seen once, and the ten largest hold roughly 19%. Their recognized antigens are unknown. Sample: cultured PBMCs, taken from culture after CMV antigen stimulation. These receptors all stem from a human donor in good health (CMV status not recorded). Some clones in this sample may be carry-over from other donors' samples.

J is TRBJ2-2 and V is TRBV5-4, with 11 positions matching TRBD2. The V and J ends lost 1 base and 7 bases, in that order; junction bases with no gene match: 3. Per the germline V gene, CDR1 is SGHNT and CDR2 is YYREEE (reference sequence). This CDR3 has 15 residues. DNA of the CDR3: TGTGCCAGCAGCTTGTCCCTAGCGGGAGGCGGGGAGCTGTTTTTT. Amino acid sequence: CASSLSLAGGGELFF. Variable domain in full (rest from reference TRBV5-4 and TRBJ2-2): ETGVTQSPTHLIKTRGQQVTLRCSSQSGHNTVSWYQQALGQGPQFIFQYYREEENGRGNFPPRFSGLQFPNYSSELNVNALELDDSALYLCASSLSLAGGGELFFGEGSRLTVL.

This clonotype occurred a few times. The chain is built from TRBV7-9 and TRBJ2-1; TRBD2 matches 9 bases. Germline CDR1 reads SEHNR; CDR2 reads FQNEAQ (reference sequence). With 0 bases clipped from V and 8 bases from J, the junction kept 11 bases outside the gene matches. This CDR3 has 17 residues. The CDR3 region is CASSLAIGAGGGDEQFF. For the CDR3, the DNA is TGTGCCAGCAGCTTAGCCATCGGGGCGGGAGGGGGGGATGAGCAGTTCTTC.

This clonotype has at least ten counts. The rearrangement uses TRBV11-1 and TRBJ1-2; D gene ambiguous. Trimming pared 5 bases from V and 8 bases from J, leaving 18 bases between. The CDR3 has 14 residues. Germline V lookup: CDR1 SGHAT, CDR2 FQDESV (reference sequence). CDR3 sequence: CASSPRRGLGGYTF. In DNA, the CDR3 is TGTGCCAGCAGCCCCCGCCGAGGACTGGGCGGCTACACCTTC.

This clonotype was observed a few times. This chain links TRBV7-3 with TRBJ2-7; D could derive from TRBD1 or TRBD2 (6 bases each). Germline CDR1 is SGHTA and CDR2 is FQGTGA. The CDR3 sequence is 15 residues long. Deletions cut 3 bases from V and 0 bases from J, with 12 bases between. In DNA, the CDR3 is TGTGCCAGCAGCTTCGGGGGCGCGGGCTCCTACGAGCAGTACTTC. Translation gives CASSFGGAGSYEQYF.

This clonotype turned up a few times. V gene TRBV20-1 combines with J gene TRBJ2-3; D possibly matches TRBD1 or TRBD2 (6 bases each). Germline V CDR1 and CDR2: DFQATT, SNEGSKA (reference sequence). V shed 6 bases and J shed 3 bases, with 16 bases lying between them. The CDR3 runs to 14 residues. CDR3 sequence: CSALKGGGTDTQYF. The CDR3 nucleotides read TGCAGTGCCTTGAAGGGGGGCGGTACAGATACGCAGTATTTT.

The V and J genes are TRBV6-2 or TRBV6-3 and TRBJ2-6, with 7 bases fitting TRBD1. Germline V gives CDR1 MNHEY, CDR2 SVGEGT. The V segment lost 6 bases and the J segment 2 bases; nucleotides outside the gene matches: 10. The CDR3 contains 17 residues. The CDR3 nucleotides are TGTGCCAGCAGGTCCGGGACAGTTGGTGCTGGGGCCAACGTCCTGACTTTC. It codes for CASRSGTVGAGANVLTF.

The chain is built from TRBV6-2 or TRBV6-3 and TRBJ2-1; TRBD2 matches 8 bases. The V segment lost 8 bases and the J segment 2 bases; nucleotides outside the gene matches: 5. There are 14 residues in the CDR3. Germline CDR1 is MNHEY and CDR2 is SVGEGT. The CDR3 protein is CASAPGRAYNEQFF. The CDR3 region has the DNA TGTGCCAGCGCTCCCGGGAGGGCCTACAATGAGCAGTTCTTC.

The sample holds a few counts of this clonotype. This chain uses TRBV6-5 with TRBJ2-7; 9 nucleotides line up with TRBD1. The CDR3 runs to 14 residues. The germline CDR1 and CDR2 sequences are MNHEY and SVGAGI. With 3 bases clipped from V and 4 bases from J, the junction kept 4 bases outside the gene matches. CDR3 bases: TGTGCCAGCAGTTATTACAGGGGGCTTTACGAGCAGTACTTC. This codes for CASSYYRGLYEQYF.

This clonotype came up many times. The V and J genes are TRBV12-3 or TRBV12-4 and TRBJ2-1; D unclear. Deletions cut 5 bases from V and 10 bases from J, with 15 bases between. The CDR3 contains 13 residues. The chain's CDR3 is CASSLTRLTEQFF. CDR3 DNA: TGTGCCAGCAGTCTAACCAGACTCACCGAGCAGTTCTTC.

This clonotype occurred many times. The chain links TRBV7-2 to TRBJ2-5; 10 positions agree with TRBD1. This CDR3 region has 15 residues. With 5 bases clipped from V and 5 bases from J, the junction kept 8 bases outside the gene matches. CDR1 is SGHTA and CDR2 is FQGNSA in the germline V gene. For the CDR3, the DNA is TGTGCCAGCAGCCAAGACAGGGGGCGCGAGGAGACCCAGTACTTC. It is translated as CASSQDRGREETQYF.

The chain has TRBV7-2 and TRBJ2-7; TRBD2 is a possible D gene (6 bases). The V end was cut by 1 base, the J end by 5 bases, with 12 bases between. The germline V gene has CDR1 SGHTA and CDR2 FQGNSA. The CDR3 sequence is 14 residues long. For the CDR3, the DNA is TGTGCCAGCAGCTTAGGCCGGGAGTCTCACGAGCAGTACTTC. Translated: CASSLGRESHEQYF.

This clonotype was observed a few times. The rearrangement links TRBV2 to TRBJ2-1, with TRBD2 identical over 10 bases. The V and J ends lost 6 bases and 8 bases, in that order; junction bases with no gene match: 10. The germline gives CDR1 SNHLY, CDR2 FYNNEI. The CDR3 extends over 15 amino acids. Here the CDR3 reads CASSLGQRGGDEQFF. The CDR3 DNA follows: TGTGCCAGCAGCCTCGGGCAGCGGGGGGGCGATGAGCAGTTCTTC. Variable domain in full (rest from reference TRBV2 and TRBJ2-1): EPEVTQTPSHQVTQMGQEVILRCVPISNHLYFYWYRQILGQKVEFLVSFYNNEISEKSEIFDDQFSVERPDGSNFTLKIRSTKLEDSAMYFCASSLGQRGGDEQFFGPGTRLTVL.

This clonotype appeared once. The junction shows a germline mismatch at one end, possibly a read error. The chain has TRBV28 and TRBJ2-7; TRBD2 might be the D (7 bases). The germline gives CDR1 MDHEN, CDR2 SYDVKM. The CDR3 is 11 amino acids. The DNA of the CDR3 is TGTGCCAGCAGTGATAAGGACAGCGGGGACTTC. Protein product: CASSDKDSGDF. Full variable domain (remainder filled in from reference TRBV28 and TRBJ2-7): DVKVTQSSRYLVKRTGEKVFLECVQDMDHENMFWYRQDPGLGLRLIYFSYDVKMKEKGDIPEGYSVSREKKERFSLILESASTNQTSMYLCASSDKDSGDFGPGTRLTVT.

V is TRBV30 and J is TRBJ1-2; the D is unclear. The CDR3 is 13 residues long. The germline V gene has CDR1 GTSNPN and CDR2 SVGIG (reference sequence). Between the trimmed V and J ends, which lost 1 base and 8 bases, there was a span of 14 bases. The CDR3 DNA sequence: TGTGCCTGGAGTGGCACAGCAGTTTGGGGCTACACCTTC. Its translation: CAWSGTAVWGYTF.

Ten or more counts support this clonotype. This rearrangement joins TRBV11-2 to TRBJ2-3, with 12 bases fitting TRBD2. Per germline, CDR1 SGHAT and CDR2 FQNNGV. This CDR3 region has 18 residues. V shed 5 bases and J 4 bases; nucleotides not matched to a gene: 13. CDR3 residues: CASSRTSGRSLGSDTQYF. In DNA, the CDR3 is TGTGCCAGCAGCAGAACTAGCGGGAGGTCCCTGGGTTCAGATACGCAGTATTTT.

The CDR3 sequence: CAWSWGTEAFF. The CDR3 DNA reads as TGTGCCTGGAGCTGGGGGACTGAAGCTTTCTTT. The chain joins TRBV30 to TRBJ1-1; weak D call: TRBD1 (5 bases). This CDR3 has 11 amino acids. Germline CDR1 is GTSNPN and CDR2 is SVGIG (reference sequence). V lost 3 bases, J lost 5 bases, and 7 bases lay in between.

This clonotype was seen at least ten times. This rearrangement joins TRBV7-2 to TRBJ1-2, with D possibly TRBD1 on 5 matching bases. V was trimmed by 8 bases and J by 8 bases, leaving 21 bases between them. Germline assignment: CDR1 SGHTA and CDR2 FQGNSA. CDR3 length: 14 amino acids. The CDR3 DNA reads TGTGCCAGCGAAGCGGGCAGGCGACGGGGCGGCTACACCTTC. This sequence encodes CASEAGRRRGGYTF.

The V and J genes are TRBV4-1 and TRBJ2-1, with TRBD2 matching over 14 bases. The CDR3 is 16 amino acids. Per germline, CDR1 MGHRA and CDR2 YSYEKL. V lost 4 bases to trimming and J lost 8 bases; unmatched junction nucleotides: 7. The CDR3 spells CASSPGTSGSGDEQFF. The CDR3 DNA reads TGCGCCAGCAGCCCCGGGACTAGCGGGAGTGGCGATGAGCAGTTCTTC.